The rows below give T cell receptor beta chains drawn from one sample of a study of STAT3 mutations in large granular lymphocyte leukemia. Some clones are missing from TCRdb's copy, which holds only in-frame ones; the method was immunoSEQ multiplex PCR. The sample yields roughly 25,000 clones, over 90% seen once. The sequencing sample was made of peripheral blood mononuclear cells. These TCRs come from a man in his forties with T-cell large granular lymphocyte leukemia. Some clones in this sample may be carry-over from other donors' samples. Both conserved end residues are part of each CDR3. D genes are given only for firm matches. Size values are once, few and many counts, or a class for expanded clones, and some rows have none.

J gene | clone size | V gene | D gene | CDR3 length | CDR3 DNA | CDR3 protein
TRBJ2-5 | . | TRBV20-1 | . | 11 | TGCAGTGCTCTTCTCAGAGAGACCCAGTACTTC | CSALLRETQYF
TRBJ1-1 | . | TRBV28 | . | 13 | TGTGCCAGCAGTTTCGACGGGAACACTGAAGCTTTCTTT | CASSFDGNTEAFF
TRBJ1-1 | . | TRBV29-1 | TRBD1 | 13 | TGCAGCGGATCGACAGGGACAAACACTGAAGCTTTCTTT | CSGSTGTNTEAFF
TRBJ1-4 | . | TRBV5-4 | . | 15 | TGTGCCAGCAGCTCGGACTCAAGGGGGAATGAAAAACTGTTTTTT | CASSSDSRGNEKLFF
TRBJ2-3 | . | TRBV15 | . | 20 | TGTGCCACCAGCAGAGTGGCAGGCGTCTATATTGGCACTTCCACAGATACGCAGTATTTT | CATSRVAGVYIGTSTDTQYF
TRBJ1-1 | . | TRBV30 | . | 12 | TGTGCCTGGAGTTGGGGTCGATATGAAGCTTTCTTT | CAWSWGRYEAFF
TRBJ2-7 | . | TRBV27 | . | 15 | TGTGCCAGCAGTCTCAGTTTAGGGAGCTCCTACGAGCAGTACTTC | CASSLSLGSSYEQYF
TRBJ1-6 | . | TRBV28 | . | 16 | TGTGCCAGCAGCCCAAGGAAGGGCTCCTATAATTCACCCCTCCACTTT | CASSPRKGSYNSPLHF
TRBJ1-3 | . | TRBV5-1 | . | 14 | TGCGCCAGCACGGATGTAGGGGGGCCGGACACCATATATTTT | CASTDVGGPDTIYF
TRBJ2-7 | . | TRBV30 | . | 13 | TGTGCCTGGAGCTACAGGGTGTCCTACGAGCAGTACTTC | CAWSYRVSYEQYF
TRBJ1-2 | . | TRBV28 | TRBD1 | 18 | TGTGCCAGCAGGCCCCTCCCCCAACTGGGACAGTTCTCCTATGGCTACACCTTC | CASRPLPQLGQFSYGYTF
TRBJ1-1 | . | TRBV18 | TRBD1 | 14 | TGTGCCAGCTCACCAGAGGGGGCTAGGGGTGAAGCTTTCTTT | CASSPEGARGEAFF
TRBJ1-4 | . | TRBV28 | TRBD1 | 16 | TGTGCCAGCAGTTTGCAGGGGGAGGCAACTAATGAAAAACTGTTTTTT | CASSLQGEATNEKLFF
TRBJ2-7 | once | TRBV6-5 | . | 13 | TGTGCCAGCAGTCGGGGCCTCTCCTACGAGCAGTACTTC | CASSRGLSYEQYF
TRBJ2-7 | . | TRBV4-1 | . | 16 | TGCGCCAGCAGCCCCGGGCCGAGGGCAAGCTCCTACGAGCAGTACTTC | CASSPGPRASSYEQYF
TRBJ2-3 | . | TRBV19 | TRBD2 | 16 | TGTGCCAGTAGTCATCCCGTAGCGGGGGGGCACGATACGCAGTATTTT | CASSHPVAGGHDTQYF
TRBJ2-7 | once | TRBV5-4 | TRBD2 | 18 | TGTGCCAGCAGCTTGATGACCCTAGCGGGGGGGGGTGGTAACGAGCAGTACTTC | CASSLMTLAGGGGNEQYF
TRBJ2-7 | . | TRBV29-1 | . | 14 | TGCAGCGTTGGGGACAATACCCAGCGCTACGAGCAGTACTTC | CSVGDNTQRYEQYF
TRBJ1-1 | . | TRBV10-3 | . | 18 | TGTGCAGCATCCGGAGGGGATATTACCAACGGGGGATACACTGAAGCTTTCTTT | CAASGGDITNGGYTEAFF
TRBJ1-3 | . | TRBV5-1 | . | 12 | TGCGCCAGCAGCCAGGGAAGAGACACCATATATTTT | CASSQGRDTIYF
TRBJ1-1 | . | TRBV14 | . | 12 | TGTGCCAGCAGCGGGTCCGGGACGGGAGCTTTCTTT | CASSGSGTGAFF
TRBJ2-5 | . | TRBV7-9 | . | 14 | TGTGCCAGCATCAAAGATCCAGGGGCTATGACCCAGTACTTC | CASIKDPGAMTQYF
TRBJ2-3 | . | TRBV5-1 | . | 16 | TGCGCCAGCAGCTCGCAATCCGGGGTGAGGGCAGATACGCAGTATTTT | CASSSQSGVRADTQYF
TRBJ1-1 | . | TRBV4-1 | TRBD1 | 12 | TGCGCCAGCAGCCACGACAGGGACGAAGCTTTCTTT | CASSHDRDEAFF
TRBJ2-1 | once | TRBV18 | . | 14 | TGTGCCAGCTCACCAACGGGGCCTAGCAATGAGCAGTTCTTC | CASSPTGPSNEQFF
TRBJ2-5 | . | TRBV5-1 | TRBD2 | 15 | TGCGCCAGCAGCTTGGAAGCGGGGGGGCGAGAGACCCAGTACTTC | CASSLEAGGRETQYF
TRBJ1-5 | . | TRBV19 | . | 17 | TGTGCCAGTAGCCCCGACCGCGGGGTGAATAGCAATCAGCCCCAGCATTTT | CASSPDRGVNSNQPQHF
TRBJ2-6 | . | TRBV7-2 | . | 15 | TGTGCCAGCAGCTTAAACGGGGGCGGGGCCAACGTCCTGACTTTC | CASSLNGGGANVLTF
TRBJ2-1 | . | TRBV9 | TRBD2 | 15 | TGTGCCAGCAATGGCGGGGGGGCCTCCTACAATGAGCAGTTCTTC | CASNGGGASYNEQFF
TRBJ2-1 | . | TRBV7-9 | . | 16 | TGTGCCAGCAGGACCGCCGGGGCGGATTCCTACAATGAGCAGTTCTTC | CASRTAGADSYNEQFF
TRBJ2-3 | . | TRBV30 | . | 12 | TGTGCCTGGAGTCCTTACCGAGATACGCAGTATTTT | CAWSPYRDTQYF
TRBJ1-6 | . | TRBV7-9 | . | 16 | TGTGCCAGCAGCTCCTCGGGGGGAGGGTATAATTCACCCCTCCACTTT | CASSSSGGGYNSPLHF
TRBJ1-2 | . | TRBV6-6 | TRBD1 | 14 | TGTGCCAGCAAAGGGACAGGGGAGAGCTATGGCTACACCTTC | CASKGTGESYGYTF
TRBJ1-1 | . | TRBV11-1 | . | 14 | TGTGCCAGCAGCTTAAGGGGCGGAGCCGCTGAAGCTTTCTTT | CASSLRGGAAEAFF
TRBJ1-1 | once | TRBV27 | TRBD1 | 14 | TGTGCCAGCAGTTTGGGGACAGCGAACACTGAAGCTTTCTTT | CASSLGTANTEAFF
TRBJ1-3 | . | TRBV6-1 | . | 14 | TGTGCCAGCAGTGAACCAGGGTCTGGAAACACCATATATTTT | CASSEPGSGNTIYF